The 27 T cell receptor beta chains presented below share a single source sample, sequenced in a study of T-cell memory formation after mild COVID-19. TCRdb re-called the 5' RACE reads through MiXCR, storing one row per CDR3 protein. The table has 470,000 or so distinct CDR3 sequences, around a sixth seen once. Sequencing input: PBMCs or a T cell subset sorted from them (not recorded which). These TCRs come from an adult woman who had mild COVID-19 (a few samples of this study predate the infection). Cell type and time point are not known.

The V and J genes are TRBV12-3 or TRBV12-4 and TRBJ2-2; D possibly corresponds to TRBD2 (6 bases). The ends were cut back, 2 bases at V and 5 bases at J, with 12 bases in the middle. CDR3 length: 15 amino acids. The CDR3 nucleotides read TGTGCCAGCAGTTTAAAGCGGGTTTTAACCGGGGAGCTGTTTTTT. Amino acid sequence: CASSLKRVLTGELFF.

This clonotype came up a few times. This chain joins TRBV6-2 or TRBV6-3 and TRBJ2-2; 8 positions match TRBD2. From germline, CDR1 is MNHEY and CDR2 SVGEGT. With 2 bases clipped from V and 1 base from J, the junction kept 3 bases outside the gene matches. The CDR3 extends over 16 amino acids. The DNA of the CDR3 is TGTGCCAGCAGTTACGGGAGCGGGAGGAACACCGGGGAGCTGTTTTTT. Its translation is CASSYGSGRNTGELFF.

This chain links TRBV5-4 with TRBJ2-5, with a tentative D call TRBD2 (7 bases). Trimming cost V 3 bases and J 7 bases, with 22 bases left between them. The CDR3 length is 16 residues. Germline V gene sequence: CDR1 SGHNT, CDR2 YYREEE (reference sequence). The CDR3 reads CASSSGGTEALGTQYF. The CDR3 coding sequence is TGTGCCAGCAGCTCGGGGGGCACAGAGGCGTTAGGGACCCAGTACTTC.

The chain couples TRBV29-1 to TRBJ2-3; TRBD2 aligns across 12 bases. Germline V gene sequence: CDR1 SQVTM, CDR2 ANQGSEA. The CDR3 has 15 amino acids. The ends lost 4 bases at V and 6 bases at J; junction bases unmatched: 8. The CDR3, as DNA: TGCAGCGTTGTGCGGCTAGCGGGAGGGCCGGATACGCAGTATTTT. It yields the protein CSVVRLAGGPDTQYF.

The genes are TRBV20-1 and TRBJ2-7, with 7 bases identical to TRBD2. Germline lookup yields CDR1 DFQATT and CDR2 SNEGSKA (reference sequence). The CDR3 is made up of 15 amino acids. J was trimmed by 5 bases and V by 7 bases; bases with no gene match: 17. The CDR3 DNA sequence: TGCAGTGGCTATTCGGGGGGAAGCCTAGCCCACGAGCAGTACTTC. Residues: CSGYSGGSLAHEQYF.

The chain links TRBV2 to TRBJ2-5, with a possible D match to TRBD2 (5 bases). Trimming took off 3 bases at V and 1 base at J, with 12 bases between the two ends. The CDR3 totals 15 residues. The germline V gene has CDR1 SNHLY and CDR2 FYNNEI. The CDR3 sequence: CASSDWRGFQETQYF. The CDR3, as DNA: TGTGCCAGCAGTGACTGGAGAGGGTTCCAAGAGACCCAGTACTTC.

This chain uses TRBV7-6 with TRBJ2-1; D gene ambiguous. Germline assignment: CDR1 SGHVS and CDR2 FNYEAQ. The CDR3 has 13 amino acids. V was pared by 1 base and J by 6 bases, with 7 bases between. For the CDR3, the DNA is TGTGCCAGCAGCTTAGACCTCTTCAATGAGCAGTTCTTC. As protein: CASSLDLFNEQFF.

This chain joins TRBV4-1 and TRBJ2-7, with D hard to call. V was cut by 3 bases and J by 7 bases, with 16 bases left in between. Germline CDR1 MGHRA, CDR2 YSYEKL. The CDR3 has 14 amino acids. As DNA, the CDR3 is TGCGCCAGCAGCCACGTGGCCTCGGCCGGGGAGCAGTACTTC. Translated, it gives CASSHVASAGEQYF.

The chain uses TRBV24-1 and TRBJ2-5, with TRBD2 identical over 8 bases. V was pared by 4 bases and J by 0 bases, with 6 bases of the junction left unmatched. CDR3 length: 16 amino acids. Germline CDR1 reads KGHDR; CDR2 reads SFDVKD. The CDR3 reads CATSDMSGGYQETQYF. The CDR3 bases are TGTGCCACCAGTGACATGAGCGGGGGTTACCAAGAGACCCAGTACTTC.

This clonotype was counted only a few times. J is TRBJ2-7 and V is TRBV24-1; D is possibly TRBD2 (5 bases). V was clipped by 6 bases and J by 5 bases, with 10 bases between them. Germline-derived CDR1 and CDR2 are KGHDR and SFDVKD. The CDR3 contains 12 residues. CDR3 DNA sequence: TGTGCCACCAGTAGCGGTTTGGACGAGCAGTACTTC. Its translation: CATSSGLDEQYF.

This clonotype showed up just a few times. The CDR3 DNA is TGTGCCAGCAGCGTAGATCTGGGGGCCCACGAGCAGTACTTC. Amino acids: CASSVDLGAHEQYF. V and J are TRBV9 and TRBJ2-7; a weak D match, TRBD1 (6 bases). Trimming shortened V by 0 bases and J by 5 bases, and 12 bases separated the two germline ends. This CDR3 is built from 14 residues. In germline, CDR1 is SGDLS, CDR2 YYNGEE.

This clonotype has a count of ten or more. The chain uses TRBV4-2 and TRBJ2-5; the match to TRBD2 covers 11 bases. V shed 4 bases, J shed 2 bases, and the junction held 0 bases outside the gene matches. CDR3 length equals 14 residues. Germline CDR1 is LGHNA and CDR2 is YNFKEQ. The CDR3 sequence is CASSRLAGQETQYF. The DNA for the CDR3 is TGTGCCAGCAGCCGACTAGCGGGACAAGAGACCCAGTACTTC.

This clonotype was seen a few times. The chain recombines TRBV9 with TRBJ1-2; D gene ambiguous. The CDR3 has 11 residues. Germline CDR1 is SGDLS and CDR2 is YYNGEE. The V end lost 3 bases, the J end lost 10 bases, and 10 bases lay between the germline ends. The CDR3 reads CASSAQTVYTF. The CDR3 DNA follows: TGTGCCAGCAGCGCTCAGACGGTCTACACCTTC.

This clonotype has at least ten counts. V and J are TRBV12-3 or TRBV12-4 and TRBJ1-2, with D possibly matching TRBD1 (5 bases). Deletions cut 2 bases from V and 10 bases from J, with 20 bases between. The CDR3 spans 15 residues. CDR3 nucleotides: TGTGCCAGCAGTTTACGCCATAGCCCCCGGGGCCACTACACCTTC. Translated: CASSLRHSPRGHYTF.

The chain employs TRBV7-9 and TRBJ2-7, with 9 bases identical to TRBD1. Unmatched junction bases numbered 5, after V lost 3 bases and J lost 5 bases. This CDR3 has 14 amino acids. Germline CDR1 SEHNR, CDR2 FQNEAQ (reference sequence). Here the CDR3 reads CASSFDRGIHEQYF. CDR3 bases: TGTGCCAGCAGCTTCGACAGGGGGATCCACGAGCAGTACTTC.

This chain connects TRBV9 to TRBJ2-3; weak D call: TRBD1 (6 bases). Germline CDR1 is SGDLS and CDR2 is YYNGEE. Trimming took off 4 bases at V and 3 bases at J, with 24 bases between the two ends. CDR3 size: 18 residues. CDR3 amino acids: CASSPSWTAALGTDTQYF. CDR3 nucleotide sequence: TGTGCCAGCAGCCCTAGTTGGACAGCGGCCTTAGGGACAGATACGCAGTATTTT.

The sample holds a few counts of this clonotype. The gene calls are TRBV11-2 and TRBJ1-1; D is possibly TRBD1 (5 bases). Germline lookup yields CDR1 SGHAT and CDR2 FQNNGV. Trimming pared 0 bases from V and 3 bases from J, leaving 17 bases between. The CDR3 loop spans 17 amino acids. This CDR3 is CASSLDLGRRGDTEAFF. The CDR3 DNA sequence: TGTGCCAGCAGCTTAGATTTGGGCCGGCGGGGGGACACTGAAGCTTTCTTT.

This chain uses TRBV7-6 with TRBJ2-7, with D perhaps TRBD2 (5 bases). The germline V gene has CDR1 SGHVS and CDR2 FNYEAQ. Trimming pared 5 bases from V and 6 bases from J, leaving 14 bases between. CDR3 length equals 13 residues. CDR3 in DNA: TGTGCCAGCAGCCGTAGTAGCGCGGTCGAGCAGTACTTC. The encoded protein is CASSRSSAVEQYF.

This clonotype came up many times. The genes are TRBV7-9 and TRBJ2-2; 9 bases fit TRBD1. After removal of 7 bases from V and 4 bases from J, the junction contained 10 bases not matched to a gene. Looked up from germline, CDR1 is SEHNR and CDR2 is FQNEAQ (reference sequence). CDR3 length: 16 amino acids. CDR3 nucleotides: TGTGCCAGCAAAATTCCCGGGACAGGGATCACCGGGGAGCTGTTTTTT. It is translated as CASKIPGTGITGELFF.

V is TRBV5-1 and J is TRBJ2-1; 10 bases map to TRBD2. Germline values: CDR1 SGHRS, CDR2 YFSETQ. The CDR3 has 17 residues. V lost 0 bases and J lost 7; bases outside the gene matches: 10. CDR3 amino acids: CASSLERASGRSNEQFF. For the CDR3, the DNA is TGCGCCAGCAGCTTGGAGCGGGCTAGCGGGAGATCAAATGAGCAGTTCTTC.

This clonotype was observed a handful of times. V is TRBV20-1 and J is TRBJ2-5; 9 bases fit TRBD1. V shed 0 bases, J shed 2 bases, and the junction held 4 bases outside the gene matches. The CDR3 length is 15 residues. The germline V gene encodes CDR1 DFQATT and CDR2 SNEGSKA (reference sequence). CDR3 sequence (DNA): TGCAGTGCTAGAGATGGGACAGGGAATCAAGAGACCCAGTACTTC. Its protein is CSARDGTGNQETQYF.

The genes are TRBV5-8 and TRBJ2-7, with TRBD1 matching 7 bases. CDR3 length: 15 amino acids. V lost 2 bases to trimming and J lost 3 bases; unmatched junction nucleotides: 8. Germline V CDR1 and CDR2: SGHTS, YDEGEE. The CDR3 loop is CASSLAPGTDYEQYF. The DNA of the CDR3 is TGTGCCAGCAGCTTAGCTCCGGGGACAGACTACGAGCAGTACTTC.

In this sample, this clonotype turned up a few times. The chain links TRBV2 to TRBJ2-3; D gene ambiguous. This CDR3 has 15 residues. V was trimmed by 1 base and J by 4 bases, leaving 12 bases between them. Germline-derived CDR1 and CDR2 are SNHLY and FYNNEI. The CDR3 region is CASSEVPDGADTQYF. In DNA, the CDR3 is TGTGCCAGCAGTGAAGTGCCCGACGGAGCAGATACGCAGTATTTT.

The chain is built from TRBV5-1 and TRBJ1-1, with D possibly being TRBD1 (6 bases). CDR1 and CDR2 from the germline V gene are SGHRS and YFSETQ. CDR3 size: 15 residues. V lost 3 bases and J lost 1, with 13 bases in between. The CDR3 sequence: CASSSGGQWNTEAFF. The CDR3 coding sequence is TGCGCCAGCAGCTCGGGGGGACAATGGAACACTGAAGCTTTCTTT.

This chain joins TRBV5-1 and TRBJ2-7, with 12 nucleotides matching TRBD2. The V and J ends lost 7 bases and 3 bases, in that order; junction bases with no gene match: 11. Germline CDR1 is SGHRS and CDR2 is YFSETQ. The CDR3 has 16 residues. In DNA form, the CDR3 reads TGCGCCAGCCGGGGGACCCCGGGACTAGCGGGCTACGAGCAGTACTTC. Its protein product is CASRGTPGLAGYEQYF.

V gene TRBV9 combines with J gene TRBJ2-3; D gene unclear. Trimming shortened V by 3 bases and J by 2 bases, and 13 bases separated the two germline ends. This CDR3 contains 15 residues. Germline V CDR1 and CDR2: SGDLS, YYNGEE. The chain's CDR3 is CASSAGVPNTDTQYF. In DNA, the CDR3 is TGTGCCAGCAGCGCTGGGGTGCCTAACACAGATACGCAGTATTTT.

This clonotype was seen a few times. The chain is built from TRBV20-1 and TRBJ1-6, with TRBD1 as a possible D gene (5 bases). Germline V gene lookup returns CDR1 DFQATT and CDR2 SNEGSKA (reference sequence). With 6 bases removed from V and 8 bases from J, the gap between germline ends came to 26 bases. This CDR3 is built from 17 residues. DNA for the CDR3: TGCAGTGCCGGGACGGCAGATATCCTTGCGTCCTATTCACCCCTCCACTTT. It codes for CSAGTADILASYSPLHF.